These T cell receptor beta chains were read from a single sample in a study of blood T cell repertoires in COVID-19. The table came from immunoSEQ multiplex PCR; TCRdb's copy has only in-frame clones and leaves some out. The sample holds 490,000 or so clones, roughly nine tenths seen once. Sequencing was carried out using PBMCs or T cells enriched from blood (not recorded which). The receptors come from an older woman who had recovered from COVID-19. The CDR3 runs from the conserved cysteine through the conserved F or W. The D gene is left open where the match is weak. Clone size is stated in some rows and not others, as once, few, many or a class when expanded.

d_gene	j_gene	abundance	v_gene	CDR3aa	CDR3nt
TRBD1	TRBJ2-2	NA	TRBV30	CAWSRDSNTGELFF	TGTGCCTGGAGTAGGGACAGCAACACCGGGGAGCTGTTTTTT
TRBD2	TRBJ2-2	NA	TRBV7-6	CASSLFPNTRLAPIAGELFF	TGTGCCAGCAGCTTATTCCCTAATACGCGACTAGCCCCCATCGCCGGGGAGCTGTTTTTT
TRBD1	TRBJ2-7	NA	TRBV6-1	CASSERTGSYEQYF	TGTGCCAGCAGTGAGAGGACAGGCTCCTACGAGCAGTACTTC
NA	TRBJ1-2	few	TRBV24-1	CATSDGPRQSGGYTF	TGTGCCACCAGTGATGGACCACGACAGTCGGGTGGCTACACCTTC
TRBD2	TRBJ2-5	NA	TRBV5-1	CASSFNPAGGLEETQYF	TGCGCCAGCAGCTTCAACCCAGCGGGGGGGCTTGAAGAGACCCAGTACTTC
TRBD2	TRBJ2-2	NA	TRBV29-1	CSAAGVWGTGELFF	TGCAGCGCCGCGGGAGTTTGGGGAACCGGGGAGCTGTTTTTT
TRBD1	TRBJ2-7	NA	TRBV18	CASSSLGQGGAEQYF	TGTGCCAGCTCCTCCCTGGGACAGGGAGGCGCTGAGCAGTACTTC
NA	TRBJ2-3	NA	TRBV10-3	CAISTGTTSTDTQYF	TGTGCCATCAGCACCGGGACAACGAGCACAGATACGCAGTATTTT
TRBD1	TRBJ1-6	NA	TRBV3-1/TRBV3-2	CASGAVGQFNSPLHF	TGTGCCAGCGGCGCCGTGGGACAGTTTAATTCACCCCTCCACTTT
NA	TRBJ1-1	NA	TRBV19	CASSIGQGSHLNTEAFF	TGTGCCAGTAGTATAGGCCAGGGGAGCCATTTGAACACTGAAGCTTTCTTT
TRBD2	TRBJ2-5	NA	TRBV2	CASSPSGGAETQYF	TGTGCCAGCAGCCCCTCCGGGGGGGCGGAGACCCAGTACTTC
NA	TRBJ1-6	NA	TRBV2	CASMRQEDSPLHF	TGTGCCAGCATGAGACAGGAGGATTCACCCCTCCACTTT
NA	TRBJ2-3	NA	TRBV5-1	CASSRDIPSTDTQYF	TGCGCCAGCAGCCGGGACATACCTAGCACAGATACGCAGTATTTT
NA	TRBJ1-3	few	TRBV2	CASSEYSGTGNTIYF	TGTGCCAGCAGTGAATATTCGGGAACCGGAAACACCATATATTTT
TRBD2	TRBJ2-2	NA	TRBV11-2	CASSWGLAGGRTGELFF	TGTGCCAGCAGCTGGGGACTAGCGGGGGGCCGGACCGGGGAGCTGTTTTTT
TRBD2	TRBJ2-3	NA	TRBV28	CASSLERLAGGPDTQYF	TGTGCCAGCAGTTTAGAGAGGCTAGCGGGGGGCCCAGATACGCAGTATTTT
NA	TRBJ1-2	NA	TRBV5-4	CASSLSSEVYGYTF	TGTGCCAGCAGCTTGAGCTCCGAGGTTTATGGCTACACCTTC
NA	TRBJ2-5	NA	TRBV2	CASSLAGARQQGTQYF	TGTGCCAGCAGTTTAGCAGGGGCCCGTCAACAAGGGACCCAGTACTTC
TRBD1	TRBJ2-7	NA	TRBV5-1	CASSRTGTYEQYF	TGCGCCAGCTCGAGGACAGGTACCTACGAGCAGTACTTC
NA	TRBJ1-4	NA	TRBV9	CASSAQRGGSEKLFF	TGTGCCAGCAGCGCTCAGAGGGGAGGGAGTGAAAAACTGTTTTTT
TRBD2	TRBJ2-2	once	TRBV10-1	CASSPSRGRGFTGELFF	TGCGCCAGCAGTCCCTCCCGAGGGAGGGGATTCACCGGGGAGCTGTTTTTT
TRBD1	TRBJ1-3	NA	TRBV24-1	CATRPGQSGNTIYF	TGTGCCACCAGACCGGGACAGTCTGGAAACACCATATATTTT
NA	TRBJ1-1	NA	TRBV5-6	CASSLVGSWTEAFF	TGTGCCAGCAGCTTGGTCGGGTCGTGGACTGAAGCTTTCTTT
NA	TRBJ2-5	NA	TRBV7-8	CASSLDLRGWETQYF	TGTGCCAGCAGCTTAGATTTAAGGGGATGGGAGACCCAGTACTTC
TRBD1	TRBJ1-6	NA	TRBV30	CASKFPGQGDSPLHF	TGTGCCTCTAAGTTCCCGGGACAGGGGGATTCACCCCTCCACTTT
TRBD1	TRBJ1-2	NA	TRBV5-5	CASNFLTGGEDGYTF	TGTGCCAGCAACTTTCTCACAGGGGGCGAGGATGGCTACACCTTC
NA	TRBJ1-1	many	TRBV10-2	CASSGGGGTEAFF	TGCGCCAGCAGTGGGGGGGGAGGCACTGAAGCTTTCTTT
NA	TRBJ2-2	NA	TRBV6-5	CASNRLSTGELFF	TGTGCCAGCAATCGTCTGAGCACCGGGGAGCTGTTTTTT
NA	TRBJ1-5	NA	TRBV4-2	CASSQDGGGSQPQHF	TGTGCCAGCAGCCAAGATGGGGGAGGGAGTCAGCCCCAGCATTTT
TRBD1	TRBJ1-2	NA	TRBV7-2	CASSRGTAYGYTF	TGTGCCAGCAGCCGAGGGACAGCCTATGGCTACACCTTC
NA	TRBJ1-6	NA	TRBV10-3	CAISGQRGNNSPLHF	TGTGCCATCAGTGGACAACGGGGGAATAATTCACCCCTCCACTTT
TRBD1	TRBJ2-2	NA	TRBV6-2/TRBV6-3	CASSRRTGSDTGELFF	TGTGCCAGCAGCCGAAGGACAGGGTCGGACACCGGGGAGCTGTTTTTT
TRBD1	TRBJ2-5	NA	TRBV5-1	CASSSDRPETQYF	TGCGCCAGCAGCTCGGACAGGCCGGAGACCCAGTACTTC
NA	TRBJ1-1	NA	TRBV10-3	CAISEALNTEAFF	TGTGCCATCAGTGAAGCGTTGAACACTGAAGCTTTCTTT
NA	TRBJ1-1	NA	TRBV4-1	CASSQLPGWSEAFF	TGCGCCAGCAGCCAATTGCCAGGGTGGTCTGAAGCTTTCTTT
TRBD1	TRBJ1-6	NA	TRBV11-2	CASSTRQGHNSPLHF	TGTGCCAGCAGCACCAGACAGGGGCATAATTCACCCCTCCACTTT
TRBD2	TRBJ2-2	NA	TRBV7-9	CASSFRGGANTGELFF	TGTGCCAGCAGCTTCCGGGGAGGGGCGAACACCGGGGAGCTGTTTTTT
TRBD1	TRBJ1-2	NA	TRBV4-1	CASSTVGTGGANYGYTF	TGCGCCAGCAGCACGGTAGGGACAGGGGGCGCGAACTATGGCTACACCTTC
TRBD1	TRBJ1-4	once	TRBV28	CASSLTGREKLFF	TGTGCCAGCAGTTTGACAGGGCGTGAAAAACTGTTTTTT
NA	TRBJ1-2	NA	TRBV6-1	CASSESWGVSYGYTF	TGTGCCAGCAGTGAAAGTTGGGGGGTATCCTATGGCTACACCTTC
TRBD1	TRBJ2-7	NA	TRBV5-1	CASSSGTGAYEQYF	TGCGCCAGCAGCTCCGGGACAGGGGCCTACGAGCAGTACTTC
NA	TRBJ2-2	NA	TRBV5-1	CASSLGGAGELFF	TGCGCCAGCAGCTTGGGGGGAGCCGGGGAGCTGTTTTTT
NA	TRBJ2-7	once	TRBV2	CASNGQSTYEQYF	TGTGCCAGCAACGGACAGTCCACCTACGAGCAGTACTTC
TRBD1	TRBJ1-2	NA	TRBV2	CASRKMTGGSYGYTF	TGTGCCAGCCGGAAGATGACAGGGGGCAGCTATGGCTACACCTTC
NA	TRBJ1-5	NA	TRBV19	CASSFLYSNQPQHF	TGTGCCAGTAGCTTTCTATATAGCAATCAGCCCCAGCATTTT
TRBD1	TRBJ2-2	NA	TRBV12-5	CASGWDRGLTGELFF	TGTGCTAGTGGCTGGGACAGGGGGCTTACCGGGGAGCTGTTTTTT
NA	TRBJ1-4	NA	TRBV11-2	CASSLGRIPRGYEKLFF	TGTGCCAGCAGCTTAGGCAGGATCCCAAGGGGTTATGAAAAACTGTTTTTT
TRBD2	TRBJ2-7	NA	TRBV7-9	CASSSSGDSYEQYF	TGTGCCAGCAGTTCTAGCGGGGACTCCTACGAGCAGTACTTC
NA	TRBJ1-6	NA	TRBV15	CATSRDYNSPLHF	TGTGCCACCAGCAGAGACTACAATTCACCCCTCCACTTT
NA	TRBJ2-5	NA	TRBV12-5	CASGLLGGETQYF	TGTGCTAGTGGTTTGCTCGGGGGAGAGACCCAGTACTTC
TRBD2	TRBJ2-1	NA	TRBV6-5	CASSSPSGGRDEQFF	TGTGCCAGCAGCTCACCTAGCGGGGGGAGGGATGAGCAGTTCTTC
NA	TRBJ2-6	once	TRBV5-1	CASTEASGANVLTF	TGCGCCAGCACGGAGGCCTCTGGGGCCAACGTCCTGACTTTC
NA	TRBJ1-4	NA	TRBV29-1	CSVVFPRNEKLFF	TGCAGCGTTGTCTTCCCTAGGAATGAAAAACTGTTTTTT
TRBD1	TRBJ2-3	once	TRBV5-1	CASRAGTAGTDTQYF	TGCGCCAGCAGAGCCGGGACAGCCGGCACAGATACGCAGTATTTT
NA	TRBJ2-2	NA	TRBV30	CAWARGTVVTGELFF	TGTGCCTGGGCTCGGGGGACGGTGGTAACCGGGGAGCTGTTTTTT
NA	TRBJ1-3	NA	TRBV6-5	CASSLPVASPDTPSF	TGTGCCAGCAGCCTACCAGTTGCTTCTCCAGACACCCCTAGCTTT
NA	TRBJ2-2	NA	TRBV5-6	CASSRDINTGELFF	TGTGCCAGCAGCCGGGACATAAACACCGGGGAGCTGTTTTTT
TRBD2	TRBJ2-3	NA	TRBV3-1/TRBV3-2	CASSQGTSWADTQYF	TGTGCCAGCAGCCAGGGGACTAGTTGGGCAGATACGCAGTATTTT
TRBD1	TRBJ1-2	NA	TRBV7-9	CASSPGQAPPYGYTF	TGTGCCAGCAGCCCCGGACAGGCCCCCCCCTATGGCTACACCTTC
NA	TRBJ2-2	NA	TRBV24-1	CATSEKTEAGELFF	TGTGCCACCAGTGAAAAGACAGAAGCCGGGGAGCTGTTTTTT